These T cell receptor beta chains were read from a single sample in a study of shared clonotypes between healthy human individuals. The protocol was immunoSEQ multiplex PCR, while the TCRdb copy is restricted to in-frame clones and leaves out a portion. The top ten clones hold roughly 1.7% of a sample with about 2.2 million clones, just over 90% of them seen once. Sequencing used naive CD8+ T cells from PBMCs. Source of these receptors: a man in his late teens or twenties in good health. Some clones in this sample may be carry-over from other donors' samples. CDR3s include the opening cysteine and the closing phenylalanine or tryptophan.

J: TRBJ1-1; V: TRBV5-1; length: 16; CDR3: CASSLAVTGPNTEAFF
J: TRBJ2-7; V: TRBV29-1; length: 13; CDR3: CSATQGAADEQYF
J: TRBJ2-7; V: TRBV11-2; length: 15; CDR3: CASSLDSNPSYEQYF
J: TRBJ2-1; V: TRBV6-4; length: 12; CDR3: CASSDSRNEQFF
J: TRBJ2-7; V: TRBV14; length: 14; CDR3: CASSFRTGGYEQYF
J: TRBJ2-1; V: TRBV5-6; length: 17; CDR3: CASSKKPGTSNFHEQFF
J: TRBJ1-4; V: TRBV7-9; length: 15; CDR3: CASSPPYGPDEKLFF
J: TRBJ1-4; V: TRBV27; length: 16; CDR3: CASTPTGRDRNEKLFF
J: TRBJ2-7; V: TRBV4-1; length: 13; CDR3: CASSQAFSPEQYF
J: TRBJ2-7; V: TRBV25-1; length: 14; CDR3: CASSELEGGYEQYF
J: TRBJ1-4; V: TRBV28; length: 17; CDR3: CASSLGGAGATNEKLFF
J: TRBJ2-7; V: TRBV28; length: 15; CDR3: CASSFRGSPTYEQYF
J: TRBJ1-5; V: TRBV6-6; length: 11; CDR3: CASSSGGPQHF